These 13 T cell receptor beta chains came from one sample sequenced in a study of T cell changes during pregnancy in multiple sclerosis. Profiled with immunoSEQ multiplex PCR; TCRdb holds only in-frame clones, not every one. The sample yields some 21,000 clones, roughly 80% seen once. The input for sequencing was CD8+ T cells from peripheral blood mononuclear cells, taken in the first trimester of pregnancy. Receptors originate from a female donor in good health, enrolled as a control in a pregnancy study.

CDR3 in amino acids: CASSLELPRAFF. The CDR3 nucleotides read TGTGCCAGCAGCTTAGAACTGCCGAGAGCTTTCTTT. The chain joins TRBV7-8 to TRBJ1-1; the D is unclear. Germline loops: CDR1 SGHVS, CDR2 FQNEAQ. The CDR3 has 12 amino acids. Trimming pared 1 base from V and 10 bases from J, leaving 10 bases between.

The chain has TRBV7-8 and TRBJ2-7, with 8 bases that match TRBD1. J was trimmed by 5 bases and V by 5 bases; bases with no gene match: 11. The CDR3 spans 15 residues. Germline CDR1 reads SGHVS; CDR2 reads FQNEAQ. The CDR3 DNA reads TGTGCCAGCAGCCGCTGGCAGGGGGCAGCTAACGAGCAGTACTTC. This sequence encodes CASSRWQGAANEQYF.

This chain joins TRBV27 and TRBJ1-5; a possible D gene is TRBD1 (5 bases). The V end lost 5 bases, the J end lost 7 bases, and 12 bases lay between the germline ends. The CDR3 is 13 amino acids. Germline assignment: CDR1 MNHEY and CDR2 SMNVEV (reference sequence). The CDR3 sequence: CASSVTDQQPQHF. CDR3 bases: TGTGCCAGCAGTGTGACAGACCAACAGCCCCAGCATTTT.

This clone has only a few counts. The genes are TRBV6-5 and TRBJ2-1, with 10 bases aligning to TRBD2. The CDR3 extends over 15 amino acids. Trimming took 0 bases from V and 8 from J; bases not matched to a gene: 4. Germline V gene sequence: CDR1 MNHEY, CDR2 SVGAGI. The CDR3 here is CASSYSSGGSDEQFF. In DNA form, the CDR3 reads TGTGCCAGCAGTTACTCTAGCGGGGGGTCCGATGAGCAGTTCTTC.

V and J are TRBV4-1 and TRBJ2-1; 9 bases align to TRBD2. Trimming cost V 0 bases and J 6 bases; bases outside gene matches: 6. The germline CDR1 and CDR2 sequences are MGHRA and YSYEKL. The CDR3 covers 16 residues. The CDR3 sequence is CASSQEPAGGANEQFF. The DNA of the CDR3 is TGCGCCAGCAGCCAAGAACCAGCGGGAGGAGCCAATGAGCAGTTCTTC.

This CDR3 reads CAAQAGGNQPQHF. The CDR3 nucleotides read TGCGCCGCCCAAGCAGGGGGCAATCAGCCCCAGCATTTT. V is TRBV23-1 and J is TRBJ1-5; D is possibly TRBD1 (6 bases). TRBV23-1 is flagged as an ORF with uncertain function. The CDR3 length is 13 residues. Between the trimmed V and J ends, which lost 11 bases and 2 bases, there was a span of 13 bases.

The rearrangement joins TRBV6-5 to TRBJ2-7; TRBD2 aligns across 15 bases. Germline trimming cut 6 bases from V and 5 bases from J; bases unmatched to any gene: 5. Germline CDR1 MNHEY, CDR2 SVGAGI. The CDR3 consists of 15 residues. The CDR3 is CASSRTSGGADEQYF. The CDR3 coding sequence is TGTGCCAGCAGCCGGACTAGCGGGGGGGCCGACGAGCAGTACTTC.

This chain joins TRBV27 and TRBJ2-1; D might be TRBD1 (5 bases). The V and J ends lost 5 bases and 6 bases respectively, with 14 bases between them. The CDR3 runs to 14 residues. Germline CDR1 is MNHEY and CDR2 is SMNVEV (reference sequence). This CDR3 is CASSPGFAGNEQFF. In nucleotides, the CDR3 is TGTGCCAGCAGTCCAGGGTTCGCCGGCAATGAGCAGTTCTTC.

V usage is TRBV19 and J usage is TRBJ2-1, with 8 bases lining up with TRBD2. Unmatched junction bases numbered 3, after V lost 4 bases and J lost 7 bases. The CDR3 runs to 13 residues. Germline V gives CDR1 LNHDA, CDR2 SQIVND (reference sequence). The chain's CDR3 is CASSNGGGNEQFF. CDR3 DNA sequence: TGTGCCAGTAGTAACGGGGGGGGTAATGAGCAGTTCTTC.

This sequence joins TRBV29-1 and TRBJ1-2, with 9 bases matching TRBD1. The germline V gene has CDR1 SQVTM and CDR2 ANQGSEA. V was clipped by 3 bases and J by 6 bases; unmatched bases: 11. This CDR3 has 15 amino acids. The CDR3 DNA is TGCAGCGTTGATAAGGGACAGGGTGTAACGGATGGCTACACCTTC. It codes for CSVDKGQGVTDGYTF.

The CDR3 sequence: CASSSLAGGRNEQFF. The CDR3 DNA follows: TGTGCCAGCAGCTCCCTAGCGGGGGGGCGAAATGAGCAGTTCTTC. The genes are TRBV11-2 and TRBJ2-1, with 12 bases lining up with TRBD2. The V gene end was trimmed by 4 bases and the J gene end by 7 bases; junction bases not matched to a gene: 5. Germline V gene sequence: CDR1 SGHAT, CDR2 FQNNGV. The CDR3 totals 15 residues.

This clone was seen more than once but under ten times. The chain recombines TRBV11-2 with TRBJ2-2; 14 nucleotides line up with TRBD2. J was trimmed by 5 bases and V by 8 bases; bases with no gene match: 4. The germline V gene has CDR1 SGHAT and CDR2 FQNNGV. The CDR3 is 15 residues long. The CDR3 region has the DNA TGTGCCAGCGGACTAGCGGGGGGCTGGACCGGGGAGCTGTTTTTT. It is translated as CASGLAGGWTGELFF.

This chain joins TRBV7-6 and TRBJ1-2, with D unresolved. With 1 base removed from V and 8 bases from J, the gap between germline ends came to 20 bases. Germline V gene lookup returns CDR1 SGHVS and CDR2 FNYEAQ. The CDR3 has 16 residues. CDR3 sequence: CASSLGSSGSLLGYTF. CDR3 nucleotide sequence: TGTGCCAGCAGCTTAGGATCTTCGGGGAGTCTTTTGGGCTACACCTTC.